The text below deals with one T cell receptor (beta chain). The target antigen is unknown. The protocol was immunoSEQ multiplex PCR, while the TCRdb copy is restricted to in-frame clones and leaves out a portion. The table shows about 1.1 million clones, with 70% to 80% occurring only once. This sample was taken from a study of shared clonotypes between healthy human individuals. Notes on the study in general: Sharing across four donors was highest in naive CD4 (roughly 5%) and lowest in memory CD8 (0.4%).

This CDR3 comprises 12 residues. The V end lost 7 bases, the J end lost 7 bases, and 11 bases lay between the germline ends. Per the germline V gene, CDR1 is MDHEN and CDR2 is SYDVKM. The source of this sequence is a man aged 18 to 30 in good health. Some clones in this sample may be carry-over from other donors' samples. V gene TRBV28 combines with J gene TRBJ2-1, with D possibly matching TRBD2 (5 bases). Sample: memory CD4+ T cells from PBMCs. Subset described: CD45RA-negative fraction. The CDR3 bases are TGTGCCAGCATCGGACTCCTTAATGAGCAGTTCTTC. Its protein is CASIGLLNEQFF.